This entry is about one TCR beta chain. Its antigen remains undetermined. Qualities for individual bases were not recorded, and no much larger clone is one base off. The entry originates in a study of T cell repertoires in ileal Crohn's disease (dated by TCRdb to about 2019). With regard to the full study: Median disease duration was roughly 8.2 years, and about a third of patients were identified as active smokers at the time of surgery. Every patient underwent surgery because of a complication, which was stricturing disease in around 61% and penetrating disease in roughly 40%. Roughly half of the patients were given postoperative therapy, with 11 to 12 receiving thiopurines and 15 to 20 receiving anti-TNF agents. Biopsies taken from the proximal margin of the surgical specimen were designated as MI samples. For commercial TCRB immunosequencing, about 500 nanograms of biopsy DNA were submitted for each sample. A prospective multicentre cohort supplied the roughly 57 Crohn's disease patients whose TCR repertoires were analysed. Running in parallel with the study was a multicentre cohort set up to find predictors of early endoscopic recurrence following ileocolonic resection. Endoscopic postoperative recurrence was defined as a Rutgeerts score above i0. The study sequenced about 180 mucosal samples from 57 patients, taken at several locations on the surgical specimen and at postoperative endoscopy.

The method behind the library was the immunoSEQ multiplex PCR assay. Adaptive Biotechnology amplified the CDR3 regions from genomic DNA with a two-step multiplex PCR designed to control amplification bias. The first PCR used primers for every V and J gene segment; the second PCR added barcodes and Illumina adapters. CDR3 libraries were sequenced on an Illumina instrument. Per the authors' processing: The analysis drew on both the pipelines supplied by the vendor and custom analysis of the raw data in R/Bioconductor running R version 3.3.0. Clonality, which ranges from 0 to 1, was calculated as the inverse of the normalised Shannon entropy across all productive clones. The repertoire share taken up by the top 100 clones defined high-frequency clones, and only clones that passed a 95% confidence test were kept. The Simpson index measured repertoire diversity, and the Morisita-Horn index measured overlap between samples. The table was pulled from immuneACCESS by TCRdb, which kept in-frame rearrangements only. Such tables lose some clones; where checked, under half of the loss comes from unresolved V genes, and the rest has no known cause. The V and J calls and clone size come from that table; D and trimming were worked out from the DNA. The sample table records approximately 6,800 clones; 70% to 75% of these occur just once. The ten largest clones represent roughly 10% of the sample.

Overall study outcomes, separate from this receptor: Higher high-frequency clone percentages at surgery were associated with endoscopic recurrence; all patients with clonality above 26.8% (18/57) had recurrence. Only a subgroup of patients, of unstated size, had mucosal CD4 and CD8 T cells sorted and sequenced. A significantly higher proportion of clonal expansions was observed in active smokers at surgery than in non-smokers (roughly 27% vs 19%, p=0.02). Compared with CD4 T cells, sorted CD8 T cells held more high-frequency clones, which suggests that the mucosal expansions were mostly CD8.

Based on the germline V gene, the CDR1 and CDR2 sequences are SQVTM and ANQGSEA. The germline V end is reduced by 5 bases and the J end by 3 bases; junction bases left unmatched: 5. From the cysteine up to the phenylalanine, the CDR3 has a length of 13 residues. Only the CDR3 DNA stays, 39 bases, in frame from base 1. In the paper's terms, the time point label means: proximal margin of the surgical specimen (macroscopically non-inflamed). Adults with ileal or ileocolonic Crohn's disease and an indication for ileocolonic resection were eligible for inclusion. Before DNA extraction, whole ileal mucosal biopsies were kept frozen at -80 degrees C. A TRizol-based method was used to extract genomic DNA from the frozen whole biopsies, and the DNA was quantified with a NanoDrop 2000 spectrophotometer.

Recombination connected TRBV29-1 to TRBJ2-3, with 7 central nucleotides matching TRBD2. The TCR was taken from an adult with Crohn's disease. Sequencing was carried out using ileal tissue. Here is the DNA: TGCAGCGTTCGGGGGGTGGGGACAGATACGCAGTATTTT. Its amino acids are CSVRGVGTDTQYF.